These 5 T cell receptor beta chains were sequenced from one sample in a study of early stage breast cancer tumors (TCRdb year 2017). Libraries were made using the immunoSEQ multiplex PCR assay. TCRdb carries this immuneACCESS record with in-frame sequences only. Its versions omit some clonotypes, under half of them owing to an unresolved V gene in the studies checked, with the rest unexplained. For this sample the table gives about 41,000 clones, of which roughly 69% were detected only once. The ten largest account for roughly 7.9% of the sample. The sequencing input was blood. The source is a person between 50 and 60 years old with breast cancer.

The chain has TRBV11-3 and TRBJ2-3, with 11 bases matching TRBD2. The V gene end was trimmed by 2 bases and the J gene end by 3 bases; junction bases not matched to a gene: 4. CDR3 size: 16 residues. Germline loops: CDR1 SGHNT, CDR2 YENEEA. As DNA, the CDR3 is TGTGCCAGCAGCTTAAGGCTAGCGGGAGGTACAGATACGCAGTATTTT. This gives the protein CASSLRLAGGTDTQYF.

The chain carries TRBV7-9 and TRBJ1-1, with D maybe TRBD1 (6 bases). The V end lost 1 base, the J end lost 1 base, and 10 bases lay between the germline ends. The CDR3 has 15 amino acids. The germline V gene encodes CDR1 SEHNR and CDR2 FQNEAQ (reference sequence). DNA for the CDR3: TGTGCCAGCAGCTTAGACAGGGTGGGGAACACTGAAGCTTTCTTT. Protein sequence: CASSLDRVGNTEAFF.

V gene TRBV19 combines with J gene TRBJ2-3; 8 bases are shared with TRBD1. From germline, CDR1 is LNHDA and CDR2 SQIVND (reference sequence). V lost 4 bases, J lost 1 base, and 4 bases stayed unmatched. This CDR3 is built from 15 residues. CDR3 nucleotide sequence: TGTGCCAGTAGTAGCCGGACAGGGCGCACAGATACGCAGTATTTT. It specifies CASSSRTGRTDTQYF.

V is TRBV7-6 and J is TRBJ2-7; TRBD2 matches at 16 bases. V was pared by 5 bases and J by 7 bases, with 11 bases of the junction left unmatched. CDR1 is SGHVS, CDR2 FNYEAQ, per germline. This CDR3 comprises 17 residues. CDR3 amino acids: CASSPGTSGRARREQYF. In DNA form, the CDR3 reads TGTGCCAGCAGCCCCGGGACTAGCGGGAGGGCCCGGCGGGAGCAGTACTTC.

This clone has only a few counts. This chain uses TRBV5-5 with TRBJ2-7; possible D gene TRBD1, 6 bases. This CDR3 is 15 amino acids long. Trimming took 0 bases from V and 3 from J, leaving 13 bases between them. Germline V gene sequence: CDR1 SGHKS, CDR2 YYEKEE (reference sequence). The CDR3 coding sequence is TGTGCCAGCAGCTTGGAGGTTGGGGACAACTACGAGCAGTACTTC. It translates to CASSLEVGDNYEQYF.